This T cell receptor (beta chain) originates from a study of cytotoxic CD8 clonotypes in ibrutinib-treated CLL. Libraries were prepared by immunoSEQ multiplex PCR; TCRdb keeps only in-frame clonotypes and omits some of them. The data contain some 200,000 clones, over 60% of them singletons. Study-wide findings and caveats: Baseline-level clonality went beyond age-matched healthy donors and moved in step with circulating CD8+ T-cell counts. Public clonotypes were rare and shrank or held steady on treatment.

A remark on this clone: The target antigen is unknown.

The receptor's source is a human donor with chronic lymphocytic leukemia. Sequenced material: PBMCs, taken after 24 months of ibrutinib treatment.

The CDR3 DNA follows: TGCAGCGTTGCCCCGAACAGGGAAGTGGCTGGCTACACCTTC. Its translation: CSVAPNREVAGYTF. V is TRBV29-1 and J is TRBJ1-2; D perhaps matches TRBD1 (6 bases). This CDR3 region has 14 residues. The ends were cut back, 4 bases at V and 7 bases at J, with 19 bases in the middle. Germline V lookup: CDR1 SQVTM, CDR2 ANQGSEA. Full variable domain (outside the CDR3, taken from reference TRBV29-1 and TRBJ1-2): SAVISQKPSRDICQRGTSLTIQCQVDSQVTMMFWYRQQPGQSLTLIATANQGSEATYESGFVIDKFPISRPNLTFSTLTVSNMSPEDSSIYLCSVAPNREVAGYTFGSGTRLTVV.